This is a list of T cell receptor beta chains from one sample in a study of blood T cell repertoires in COVID-19. The repertoire was sequenced with immunoSEQ multiplex PCR; TCRdb's copy has only in-frame clones and lacks some. The sample carries roughly 80,000 clones, roughly 82% recorded once. Sequencing was done on a sample of peripheral blood. Every receptor here comes from a man between 45 and 60 years old with acute or convalescent COVID-19. CDR3s include the opening cysteine and the closing phenylalanine or tryptophan. The D gene is left open where the match is weak. A clone size is listed for some rows: how often the clone was seen (once, few, many), or a class if it is expanded.

V,D,size,J,CDR3,DNA
TRBV11-1,-,few,TRBJ2-3,CASSLRGPADTQYF,TGTGCCAGCAGCTTACGCGGGCCCGCAGATACGCAGTATTTT
TRBV5-1,-,-,TRBJ2-1,CASFEQGSYNEQFF,TGCGCCAGCTTTGAACAGGGTTCCTACAATGAGCAGTTCTTC
TRBV2,-,-,TRBJ1-6,CATQQDANSPLHF,TGTGCCACCCAACAGGACGCCAATTCACCCCTCCACTTT
TRBV7-9,-,-,TRBJ2-5,CASSLAQGRETQYF,TGTGCCAGCAGCTTAGCTCAGGGCAGGGAGACCCAGTACTTC
TRBV10-2,TRBD2,-,TRBJ2-5,CASSEPGTSGGLTQYF,TGCGCCAGCAGTGAGCCAGGGACTAGCGGGGGCTTGACCCAGTACTTC
TRBV5-6,TRBD1,-,TRBJ1-2,CASSFGTGIFGYTF,TGTGCCAGCAGCTTCGGGACAGGGATTTTTGGCTACACCTTC
TRBV7-3,-,once,TRBJ2-2,CASSLSPSVTGELFF,TGTGCCAGCAGCTTAAGTCCCTCCGTCACCGGGGAGCTGTTTTTT
TRBV18,-,-,TRBJ1-4,CASSSDTGGGTNEKLFF,TGTGCCAGCTCATCCGACACTGGAGGTGGAACTAATGAAAAACTGTTTTTT
TRBV11-2,-,-,TRBJ2-3,CASSLNGGLTDTQYF,TGTGCCAGCAGCTTAAACGGGGGGCTCACAGATACGCAGTATTTT
TRBV27,TRBD1,-,TRBJ1-1,CASIADRANTEAFF,TGTGCCAGCATAGCCGACAGGGCGAACACTGAAGCTTTCTTT
TRBV4-3,TRBD1,-,TRBJ2-7,CASSAGQGAYEQYF,TGCGCCAGCAGCGCGGGACAGGGGGCCTACGAGCAGTACTTC
TRBV4-1,-,-,TRBJ2-3,CASSQGGVPDTQYF,TGCGCCAGCAGCCAAGGGGGGGTTCCCGATACGCAGTATTTT
TRBV12-5,-,-,TRBJ1-6,CASGPDILRNSPLHF,TGTGCTAGTGGTCCTGACATCCTCAGGAATTCACCCCTCCACTTT
TRBV7-2,TRBD2,-,TRBJ2-7,CASSSRTSGSYEQYF,TGTGCCAGCAGCTCCCGGACTAGCGGGAGTTACGAGCAGTACTTC
TRBV19,-,-,TRBJ2-3,CASTPRRSDTQYF,TGTGCCAGTACCCCCAGGAGGTCAGATACGCAGTATTTT
TRBV28,-,-,TRBJ2-4,CASKLSGKKNIQYF,TGTGCCAGCAAACTTTCCGGGAAAAAAAACATTCAGTACTTC
TRBV6-2/TRBV6-3,-,-,TRBJ1-1,CASSRTGTLTEAFF,TGTGCCAGCAGTCGGACCGGGACTCTTACTGAAGCTTTCTTT
TRBV5-4,TRBD1,-,TRBJ2-7,CASSLSSGTGYEQYF,TGTGCCAGCAGCCTGTCTTCCGGGACAGGCTACGAGCAGTACTTC
TRBV27,-,-,TRBJ1-2,CASSQPDSHGYTF,TGTGCCAGCAGTCAGCCCGACAGTCATGGCTACACCTTC
TRBV7-2,-,once,TRBJ1-4,CASSFDSTTNEKLFF,TGTGCCAGCAGCTTTGACAGCACAACTAATGAAAAACTGTTTTTT
TRBV5-1,-,-,TRBJ1-6,CASSLGQGNSPLHF,TGCGCCAGCAGCTTGGGGCAGGGTAATTCACCCCTCCACTTT
TRBV3-1/TRBV3-2,-,-,TRBJ2-7,CASSPQGEPYEQYF,TGTGCCAGCAGCCCGCAAGGAGAACCCTACGAGCAGTACTTC
TRBV6-4,TRBD1,-,TRBJ2-5,CASSETGTGETQYF,TGTGCCAGCAGTGAGACAGGGACGGGAGAGACCCAGTACTTC
TRBV5-4,TRBD2,-,TRBJ2-2,CASSWASGGAGELFF,TGTGCCAGCAGCTGGGCAAGCGGGGGGGCCGGGGAGCTGTTTTTT
TRBV12-3/TRBV12-4,-,-,TRBJ1-1,CASSLSGWAFF,TGTGCCAGCAGTTTATCCGGGTGGGCTTTCTTT
TRBV4-2,TRBD2,-,TRBJ2-4,CASSPSGGLAKNIQYF,TGTGCCAGCAGCCCTAGCGGGGGGCTAGCCAAAAACATTCAGTACTTC
TRBV27,TRBD1,few,TRBJ2-7,CASRPVGTGRYEQYF,TGTGCCAGCAGGCCAGTCGGGACAGGGCGCTACGAGCAGTACTTC
TRBV27,TRBD2,-,TRBJ2-2,CASSLAGGTTGELFF,TGTGCCAGCAGTCTAGCGGGAGGGACTACCGGGGAGCTGTTTTTT
TRBV6-5,TRBD1,-,TRBJ1-6,CASSPGQKNSPLHF,TGTGCCAGCAGTCCGGGACAGAAAAATTCACCCCTCCACTTT
TRBV28,-,-,TRBJ1-6,CASSFRGSPLHF,TGTGCCAGCAGTTTTCGGGGTTCACCCCTCCACTTT
TRBV6-6,-,-,TRBJ1-5,CASSYGRGSGQPQHF,TGTGCCAGCAGTTACGGTCGGGGGAGTGGGCAGCCCCAGCATTTT
TRBV30,-,-,TRBJ1-3,CAWSGQTNSGNTIYF,TGTGCCTGGAGCGGACAGACCAACTCTGGAAACACCATATATTTT
TRBV2,TRBD1,-,TRBJ1-5,CASSWDRANQPQHF,TGTGCCAGCAGTTGGGACAGGGCCAATCAGCCCCAGCATTTT
TRBV6-4,-,few,TRBJ1-5,CASSDSQGQPQHF,TGTGCCAGCAGTGACTCTCAGGGTCAGCCCCAGCATTTT
TRBV24-1,-,few,TRBJ2-2,CATRMTANTGELFF,TGTGCCACCCGAATGACAGCGAACACCGGGGAGCTGTTTTTT
TRBV6-5,TRBD1,-,TRBJ1-2,CASRGTDRLYGYTF,TGTGCCAGCAGGGGGACAGATCGGCTCTATGGCTACACCTTC
TRBV30,-,-,TRBJ1-6,CAWSSPRALYSPLHF,TGTGCCTGGAGCTCCCCCAGGGCACTGTATTCACCCCTCCACTTT
TRBV29-1,TRBD1,-,TRBJ1-2,CSTGTGADGYTF,TGCAGCACAGGGACAGGGGCGGATGGCTACACCTTC
TRBV30,-,-,TRBJ1-2,CAWSRDDYGYTF,TGTGCCTGGAGCAGGGATGACTATGGCTACACCTTC
TRBV11-2,TRBD1,-,TRBJ2-1,CASRTIRRDRYNEQFF,TGTGCCAGCAGAACAATAAGACGGGACAGATACAATGAGCAGTTCTTC
TRBV11-2,TRBD1,-,TRBJ1-2,CASSLGQGASGYTF,TGTGCCAGCAGCTTGGGACAGGGGGCTAGTGGCTACACCTTC
TRBV24-1,TRBD1,-,TRBJ2-3,CATSDLSEPDRGSTDTQYF,TGTGCCACCAGTGATTTGAGTGAGCCGGACAGGGGATCCACAGATACGCAGTATTTT
TRBV13,TRBD1,-,TRBJ1-1,CASSFRGRGKNTEAFF,TGTGCCAGCAGCTTCAGGGGGAGAGGCAAAAACACTGAAGCTTTCTTT
TRBV4-3,TRBD1,-,TRBJ1-5,CASSQDMGTELQPQHF,TGCGCCAGCAGCCAAGATATGGGGACAGAGCTTCAGCCCCAGCATTTT
TRBV7-6,-,-,TRBJ1-2,CASSPAPDGYTF,TGTGCCAGCAGCCCTGCGCCGGATGGCTACACCTTC
TRBV3-1/TRBV3-2,-,-,TRBJ2-2,CASSQDGARVGTGELFF,TGTGCCAGCAGCCAAGATGGGGCCAGGGTAGGAACCGGGGAGCTGTTTTTT
TRBV28,-,-,TRBJ2-7,CASCGIHYEQYF,TGTGCCAGCTGCGGGATTCACTACGAGCAGTACTTC
TRBV9,TRBD1,-,TRBJ2-7,CASSIGTASYEQYF,TGTGCCAGCAGCATTGGGACAGCCTCCTACGAGCAGTACTTC
TRBV28,-,-,TRBJ2-7,CASSFDRIYEQYF,TGTGCCAGCAGTTTCGACAGGATCTACGAGCAGTACTTC
TRBV7-9,TRBD1,few,TRBJ1-6,CASSFGQGGSPLHF,TGTGCCAGCAGCTTTGGACAGGGCGGCTCACCCCTCCACTTT
TRBV10-3,-,-,TRBJ1-2,CAISDPRTDNYGYTF,TGTGCCATCAGTGATCCAAGGACAGATAACTATGGCTACACCTTC
TRBV19,-,once,TRBJ1-1,CASSTAEGGYTEAFF,TGTGCCAGTAGTACTGCAGAGGGTGGGTACACTGAAGCTTTCTTT
TRBV19,-,-,TRBJ2-1,CASRGSPYNEQFF,TGTGCCAGTAGAGGGAGCCCCTACAATGAGCAGTTCTTC
TRBV18,TRBD1,-,TRBJ2-6,CASSRQGAGANVLTF,TGTGCCAGCTCACGACAGGGTGCTGGGGCCAACGTCCTGACTTTC